This T cell receptor beta chain was profiled in a study of T cell repertoires in cytomegalovirus infection. MiXCR was run by TCRdb on the reads, yielding one entry per CDR3 protein. The sample lists 80,000 or so distinct CDR3 sequences, more than 20% seen once, with roughly 50% in the top ten. The sample holds a few counts of this clonotype. Its specificity is unknown. Points from the study as a whole: Predominance within the ex vivo response was attributable to HLA-C-restricted CMV-specific TCR beta clonotypes.

The TCR was taken from a human donor in good health (CMV status not recorded). Some clones in this sample may be carry-over from other donors' samples. The starting material was CD8+ T cells from cultured PBMCs, obtained from culture after CMV antigen stimulation.

The CDR3 loop is CSGVSTEPSNYGYTF. CDR3 sequence (DNA): TGCAGCGGCGTGTCGACAGAGCCCTCTAACTATGGCTACACCTTC. The genes are TRBV29-1 and TRBJ1-2, with D maybe TRBD1 (5 bases). The CDR3 is 15 amino acids. The V gene lost 7 bases and the J gene lost 0 bases, with 18 bases spanning the gap. Germline CDR1 is SQVTM and CDR2 is ANQGSEA.